The 26 T cell receptor beta chains below all came from one sample that was sequenced in a study of beta chain features in type 1 diabetes (dated 2018 in TCRdb). The protocol used for the library was the immunoSEQ multiplex PCR assay. The entire isolated RNA was reverse transcribed using the High Capacity cDNA Reverse Transcription Kit, and thus expressed TCRB transcripts were sequenced. TCRdb provides this immuneACCESS table in a form limited to in-frame rearrangements. Some clones are lacking; in checked studies, under half of them reflect an unresolved V gene, and why the rest are absent is not known. A total of more than 300,000 clones appear in this sample, 8% of them only once. Of the sample, around 0.44% is held by the ten largest clones. Material for sequencing was central memory CD4+ T cells from blood. The receptor set was obtained from a woman younger than 35 in good health.

This clone has a handful of counts. The chain is built from TRBV19 and TRBJ2-3; 7 bases are shared with TRBD1. CDR1 is LNHDA and CDR2 is SQIVND in the germline V gene (reference sequence). The CDR3 has 14 amino acids. Unmatched junction bases numbered 4, after V lost 4 bases and J lost 3 bases. This CDR3 is CASSNRQGTDTQYF. CDR3 DNA: TGTGCCAGTAGTAACAGACAGGGAACAGATACGCAGTATTTT.

This clone was recorded a few times. The genes are TRBV7-9 and TRBJ2-3; 8 bases agree with TRBD2. Unmatched junction bases numbered 5, after V lost 1 base and J lost 2 bases. The germline gives CDR1 SEHNR, CDR2 FQNEAQ (reference sequence). The CDR3 consists of 16 residues. In nucleotides, the CDR3 is TGTGCCAGCAGCTTAGGTGCTAGCGGGCACACAGATACGCAGTATTTT. Its protein product is CASSLGASGHTDTQYF.

This clone was counted many times. This chain joins TRBV4-2 and TRBJ2-3; D is perhaps TRBD2 (5 bases). Germline loops: CDR1 LGHNA, CDR2 YNFKEQ. The CDR3 contains 15 residues. V gave up 0 bases and J gave up 3 bases, with 10 bases separating them. CDR3 in amino acids: CASSQETRNTDTQYF. CDR3 bases: TGTGCCAGCAGCCAAGAAACTAGAAATACAGATACGCAGTATTTT.

This rearrangement joins TRBV28 to TRBJ1-5, with D maybe TRBD1 (5 bases). The germline V gene has CDR1 MDHEN and CDR2 SYDVKM. With 7 bases removed from V and 3 bases from J, the gap between germline ends came to 13 bases. The CDR3 covers 14 residues. CDR3 sequence (DNA): TGTGCCAGCAACCTGGGGGTGAACAATCAGCCCCAGCATTTT. Protein sequence: CASNLGVNNQPQHF.

V is TRBV7-8 and J is TRBJ2-1; 8 positions agree with TRBD2. The germline V gene has CDR1 SGHVS and CDR2 FQNEAQ. After removal of 6 bases from V and 6 bases from J, the junction contained 4 bases not matched to a gene. The CDR3 runs 13 residues. The CDR3 bases are TGTGCCAGCAGGGGGACTAGAAGCAATGAGCAGTTCTTC. It specifies CASRGTRSNEQFF. Full variable domain (remainder filled in from reference TRBV7-8 and TRBJ2-1): GAGVSQSPRYKVAKRGQDVALRCDPISGHVSLFWYQQALGQGPEFLTYFQNEAQLDKSGLPSDRFFAERPEGSVSTLKIQRTQQEDSAVYLCASRGTRSNEQFFGPGTRLTVL.

The chain combines TRBV7-9 with TRBJ2-5; 7 bases line up with TRBD2. The trim removed 0 bases at V and 5 bases at J, leaving 3 bases unmatched. Germline CDR1 is SEHNR and CDR2 is FQNEAQ (reference sequence). The CDR3 spans 14 residues. CDR3: CASSLAGTTETQYF. The CDR3 bases are TGTGCCAGCAGCTTAGCTGGGACTACCGAGACCCAGTACTTC. The complete variable domain, with remaining parts taken from reference TRBV7-9 and TRBJ2-5, reads DTGVSQNPRHKITKRGQNVTFRCDPISEHNRLYWYRQTLGQGPEFLTYFQNEAQLEKSRLLSDRFSAERPKGSFSTLEIQRTEQGDSAMYLCASSLAGTTETQYFGPGTRLLVL.

This clone was counted only a few times. The chain has TRBV9 and TRBJ1-1; D unresolved. The V gene lost 1 base and the J gene lost 3 bases, with 10 bases spanning the gap. CDR1 and CDR2 from the germline V gene are SGDLS and YYNGEE. The CDR3 runs to 14 residues. CDR3 protein: CASSVRTVDTEAFF. The CDR3 bases are TGTGCCAGCAGCGTAAGGACGGTCGACACTGAAGCTTTCTTT.

The rearrangement joins TRBV5-8 to TRBJ1-4; no firm D call. Looked up from germline, CDR1 is SGHTS and CDR2 is YDEGEE. V was trimmed by 4 bases and J by 6 bases, leaving 13 bases between them. The CDR3 covers 14 residues. The CDR3 reads CASSLVHLDEKLFF. CDR3 nucleotides: TGTGCCAGCAGCCTCGTCCACCTTGATGAAAAACTGTTTTTT.

The chain joins TRBV5-4 to TRBJ2-1; tentatively, D is TRBD2 (6 bases). The germline V gene encodes CDR1 SGHNT and CDR2 YYREEE (reference sequence). The germline V and J ends were trimmed by 3 bases and 12 bases, with 19 bases remaining between them. This CDR3 has 14 residues. The CDR3, as DNA: TGTGCCAGCAGCTCGGGAGCCACTAAACCCGGGCAGTTCTTC. As protein: CASSSGATKPGQFF.

The V gene is TRBV7-6, the J gene TRBJ1-1; D ambiguous. CDR1 is SGHVS, CDR2 FNYEAQ, per germline. V gave up 7 bases and J gave up 1 base, with 10 bases separating them. The CDR3 runs to 13 residues. The CDR3 bases are TGTGCCAGCACCGCGGACGGGAACACTGAAGCTTTCTTT. This encodes CASTADGNTEAFF.

This chain's CDR3 is CASSLQLAGVFDEQYF. The CDR3 DNA sequence: TGTGCCAGCAGCTTACAGCTAGCGGGAGTTTTCGACGAGCAGTACTTC. The chain employs TRBV7-9 and TRBJ2-7; 10 bases agree with TRBD2. The CDR3 is made up of 16 amino acids. The V gene's germline CDR1 is SEHNR and CDR2 FQNEAQ (reference sequence). After removal of 2 bases from V and 5 bases from J, the junction contained 9 bases not matched to a gene.

The chain combines TRBV6-1 with TRBJ2-3; weak D call: TRBD1 (8 bases). Germline CDR1 and CDR2: MNHNS and SASEGT. Between the trimmed V and J ends, which lost 8 bases and 3 bases, there was a span of 18 bases. CDR3 length: 15 residues. In DNA form, the CDR3 reads TGTGCCAGCCGACCAGACAGGGGAGGGACAGATACGCAGTATTTT. Its protein product is CASRPDRGGTDTQYF.

This clone occurred a few times. This chain joins TRBV2 and TRBJ2-3; possible D gene TRBD1, 5 bases. The CDR3 sequence is 14 residues long. Germline V gives CDR1 SNHLY, CDR2 FYNNEI. Trimming left V 8 bases short and J 7 bases short, with 19 bases between. This CDR3 is CASQKRSQENTQYF. The CDR3 DNA sequence: TGTGCCAGCCAGAAACGGTCACAGGAGAATACGCAGTATTTT.

This clone appeared a few times. The genes are TRBV28 and TRBJ1-1; 7 positions match TRBD1. This CDR3 is 14 amino acids long. The J segment lost 5 bases and the V segment lost 8 bases, leaving 11 bases of the junction unmatched. In germline, CDR1 is MDHEN, CDR2 SYDVKM. CDR3 coding DNA: TGTGCCAGCGGGTACCCCGACAGGGATACTGAAGCTTTCTTT. Protein sequence: CASGYPDRDTEAFF.

This clone was picked up a small number of times. The chain carries TRBV6-6 and TRBJ2-1, with 8 positions matching TRBD1. The junction had 2 bases not matched to a gene; V was cut back by 2 bases and J by 8 bases. The CDR3 covers 13 residues. CDR1 and CDR2 (germline): MNHNY, SVGAGI (reference sequence). CDR3 sequence reads: CASSYDRGYEQFF. The CDR3, as DNA: TGTGCCAGCAGTTACGACAGGGGCTATGAGCAGTTCTTC.

This clone occurred many times. The chain links TRBV4-3 to TRBJ2-7; 7 positions agree with TRBD2. CDR3 size: 15 residues. The ends lost 8 bases at V and 4 bases at J; junction bases unmatched: 14. Germline V gene sequence: CDR1 LGHNA, CDR2 YSLEER. This chain's CDR3 is CASRGGGGGVYEQYF. DNA of the CDR3: TGCGCCAGCCGGGGAGGCGGGGGAGGAGTTTACGAGCAGTACTTC.

This clone turned up a few times. The V call is TRBV10-3, the J call TRBJ2-1, with 9 nucleotides matching TRBD2. Germline V gene data show CDR1 as ENHRY and CDR2 as SYGVKD. The CDR3 spans 14 residues. V lost 5 bases to trimming and J lost 7 bases; unmatched junction nucleotides: 6. The CDR3, as DNA: TGTGCCATCAGTTTCGTTAGCGGGAGTAATGAGCAGTTCTTC. This encodes CAISFVSGSNEQFF.

This clone was detected ten times or more. The V call is TRBV4-2, the J call TRBJ2-4; no clear D gene. V was cut by 0 bases and J by 6 bases, with 9 bases left in between. CDR3 size: 14 residues. Germline V CDR1 and CDR2: LGHNA, YNFKEQ. In nucleotides, the CDR3 is TGTGCCAGCAGCCAAGATCAGGCCGGAAACATTCAGTACTTC. This sequence encodes CASSQDQAGNIQYF.

J is TRBJ2-5 and V is TRBV28; 7 nucleotides match TRBD1. V shed 3 bases, J shed 4 bases, and the junction held 5 bases outside the gene matches. The CDR3 spans 14 residues. CDR1 is MDHEN and CDR2 is SYDVKM in the germline V gene. CDR3 nucleotides: TGTGCCAGCAGTTTTGGACAGGTTACAGAGACCCAGTACTTC. It yields the protein CASSFGQVTETQYF.

V and J are TRBV5-5 and TRBJ2-1; a weak D match, TRBD1 (6 bases). Per germline, CDR1 SGHKS and CDR2 YYEKEE (reference sequence). There are 15 residues in the CDR3. V was clipped by 0 bases and J by 3 bases, with 10 bases between them. The DNA for the CDR3 is TGTGCCAGCAGCTTGGAAGTACAGGGCTACAATGAGCAGTTCTTC. This sequence encodes CASSLEVQGYNEQFF.

This clone was counted between two and nine times. CDR3 protein: CASSSYRVTGELFF. The CDR3 bases are TGTGCCAGCAGCTCCTACAGGGTCACCGGGGAGCTGTTTTTT. The V gene is TRBV7-2, the J gene TRBJ2-2; maybe TRBD1 (6 bases). This CDR3 contains 14 residues. The ends were cut back, 4 bases at V and 4 bases at J, with 10 bases in the middle. CDR1 and CDR2 from the germline V gene are SGHTA and FQGNSA.

This clone showed up just a few times. Given a much more abundant clone one base away, this may be a read error. This sequence joins TRBV5-4 and TRBJ2-3, with D tentatively TRBD2 (6 bases). Germline-derived CDR1 and CDR2 are SGHNT and YYREEE (reference sequence). The CDR3 length is 13 residues. With 5 bases removed from V and 1 base from J, the gap between germline ends came to 8 bases. This CDR3 reads CASRASGTDTQYF. The CDR3 DNA sequence: TGTGCCAGCAGGGCTAGCGGCACAGATACGCAGTATTTT. Combining the CDR3 with reference TRBV5-4 and TRBJ2-3 gives the whole variable domain ETGVTQSPTHLIKTRGQQVTLRCSSQSGHNTVSWYQQALGQGPQFIFQYYREEENGRGNFPPRFSGLQFPNYSSELNVNALELDDSALYLCASRASGTDTQYFGPGTRLTVL.

Here the CDR3 reads CATSRVGGTQYF. CDR3 DNA: TGTGCCACCAGCAGAGTGGGGGGTACGCAGTATTTT. V gene TRBV15 combines with J gene TRBJ2-3, with D tentatively TRBD2 (6 bases). Germline CDR1 and CDR2: LNHNV and YYDKDF (reference sequence). Between the trimmed V and J ends, which lost 1 base and 8 bases, there was a span of 7 bases. The CDR3 runs 12 residues.

This clone was picked up many times. The CDR3 protein is CASSQDFARTSNEQFF. The CDR3 coding sequence is TGTGCCAGCAGCCAAGATTTTGCTAGGACTAGCAATGAGCAGTTCTTC. The rearrangement joins TRBV4-2 to TRBJ2-1; 7 bases line up with TRBD2. Trimming cost V 0 bases and J 6 bases; bases outside gene matches: 8. The CDR3 consists of 16 residues. Looked up from germline, CDR1 is LGHNA and CDR2 is YNFKEQ.

This clone was seen a few times. The rearrangement joins TRBV27 to TRBJ2-5, with D perhaps TRBD2 (6 bases). Trimming stripped 4 bases from V and 2 bases from J, with 8 bases between. The germline CDR1 and CDR2 sequences are MNHEY and SMNVEV (reference sequence). The CDR3 is 13 residues long. CDR3: CASSWTIQETQYF. The CDR3 DNA reads TGTGCCAGCAGTTGGACTATACAAGAGACCCAGTACTTC.

This clone has only a few counts. The rearrangement links TRBV14 to TRBJ2-5; the match to TRBD2 covers 8 bases. V lost 1 base and J lost 5; bases outside the gene matches: 12. The germline V gene has CDR1 SGHDN and CDR2 FVKESK. There are 17 residues in the CDR3. This CDR3 is CASSQALGGGLEETQYF. The CDR3 DNA sequence: TGTGCCAGCAGCCAAGCCCTCGGCGGGGGGCTGGAGGAGACCCAGTACTTC.